Included here is one T cell receptor beta chain sequence, with context. Its antigen is unknown. Profiled with immunoSEQ multiplex PCR; TCRdb holds only in-frame clones, not every one. Altogether approximately 12,000 clones are present, nearly 90% being singletons, with the ten largest covering 15% to 20%. The germline gives CDR1 MDHEN, CDR2 SYDVKM. V was cut by 6 bases and J by 3 bases, with 20 bases left in between. CDR3 length: 17 residues. This sample is part of a study of T cell clonotyping in hematopoietic cell transplantation. The study, taken as a whole, reports: After transplant, recipient diversity fell while pathologically expanded clonotypes grew through day 180. Graft donor and pretransplant recipient Inverse Simpson Index values predicted broader posttransplant TCR diversity. At the given depth, recipient repertoires were over 95% de novo clonotypes.

The sequencing here drew on PBMCs, taken 100 days after allogeneic stem cell transplant. The receptor comes from a female patient aged 60 to 70 who had an allogeneic stem cell transplant from an unrelated donor, so the T cells may come from the graft donor. Some clones in this sample may be carry-over from other donors' samples. The V and J genes are TRBV28 and TRBJ2-2; D possibly corresponds to TRBD1 (6 bases). The CDR3 sequence is CASSGHPGTPYTGELFF. The DNA of the CDR3 is TGTGCCAGCAGCGGCCACCCCGGGACACCCTACACCGGGGAGCTGTTTTTT.